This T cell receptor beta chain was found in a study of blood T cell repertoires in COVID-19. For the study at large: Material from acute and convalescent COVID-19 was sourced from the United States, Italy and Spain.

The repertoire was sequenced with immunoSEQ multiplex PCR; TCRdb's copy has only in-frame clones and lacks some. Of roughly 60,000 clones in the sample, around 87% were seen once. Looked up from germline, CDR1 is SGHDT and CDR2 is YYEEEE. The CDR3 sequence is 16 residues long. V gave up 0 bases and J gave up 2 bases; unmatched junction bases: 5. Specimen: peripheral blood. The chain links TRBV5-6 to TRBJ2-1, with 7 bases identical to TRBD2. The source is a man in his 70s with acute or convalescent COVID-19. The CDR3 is CASSLGPSGTYNEQFF. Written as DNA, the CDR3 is TGTGCCAGCAGCTTGGGACCGAGCGGGACCTACAATGAGCAGTTCTTC.